A selection of T cell receptor beta chains follows, all from one sample in a study of beta chain features in type 1 diabetes. Some clones are missing from TCRdb's copy, which holds only in-frame ones; the method was immunoSEQ multiplex PCR. The sample consists of approximately 150,000 clones, 8.5% to 12% of them appearing once. Sequencing was done on a sample of naive CD4+ T cells from blood. The receptors were gathered from a young man in good health. CDR3s include the opening cysteine and the closing phenylalanine or tryptophan. D genes are given only for firm matches. A row's size may be missing; if present it is once, few, many or a size class.

v_gene	abundance	j_gene	d_gene	CDR3nt	CDR3aa
TRBV7-2	few	TRBJ2-7	TRBD1	TGTGCCAGCAGATCTCCGTGGACAGGGGGGCTGTACTTC	CASRSPWTGGLYF
TRBV6-6	.	TRBJ2-7	.	TGTGCCAGCAGTTATTACCTACAGGGCAACGAGCAGTACTTC	CASSYYLQGNEQYF
TRBV5-6	few	TRBJ1-1	TRBD1	TGTGCCAGCAGCTTGCCCGGGACAGGGCCGACTGAAGCTTTCTTT	CASSLPGTGPTEAFF
TRBV28	.	TRBJ2-1	.	TGTGCCAGCAGTTTGACGGGGTTAGGCGATGAGCAGTTCTTC	CASSLTGLGDEQFF
TRBV7-2	.	TRBJ2-7	TRBD2	TGTGCCAGCAGCATCACTAGCGGGGTAACCTACGAGCAGTACTTC	CASSITSGVTYEQYF
TRBV19	.	TRBJ1-2	.	TGTGCCAGTAGTCCCCGGGAGGGAGGCTACACCTTC	CASSPREGGYTF
TRBV5-1	.	TRBJ1-3	.	TGCGCCAGCAGCTTCGACAGATTTGGAAACACCATATATTTT	CASSFDRFGNTIYF
TRBV11-2	few	TRBJ2-7	TRBD2	TGTGCCAGCCAGGCGGGGGGTGAGCAGTACTTC	CASQAGGEQYF
TRBV7-2	few	TRBJ2-1	.	TGTGCCAGCAGCCAACGGGACTACAATGAGCAGTTCTTC	CASSQRDYNEQFF
TRBV10-3	few	TRBJ2-3	TRBD2	TGTGCCATCAGTGAGTCGACTAGCGGGGGGGCTGGAGATACGCAGTATTTT	CAISESTSGGAGDTQYF
TRBV30	few	TRBJ2-1	.	TGTGCCTGGACCGGGACACCCCGGACGAGTGAGCAGTTCTTC	CAWTGTPRTSEQFF
TRBV4-3	few	TRBJ1-5	TRBD1	TGCGCCAGCAGCCAAGACCCAGGGGGCGGAGAAGAGGTTCAGCCCCAGCATTTT	CASSQDPGGGEEVQPQHF
TRBV5-1	few	TRBJ2-3	.	TGCGCCAGCAGCAAAAGTGGGGGGGCCAGGGCAGATACGCAGTATTTT	CASSKSGGARADTQYF
TRBV2	few	TRBJ1-6	.	TGTGCCAGCAGTGAAAAGGGCTCAGGGGTAGGTTCACCCCTCCACTTT	CASSEKGSGVGSPLHF
TRBV18	few	TRBJ2-3	TRBD2	TGTGCCAGCTCACCAGGGACTAGCGGAGATACGCAGTATTTT	CASSPGTSGDTQYF
TRBV4-3	few	TRBJ2-3	TRBD2	TGCGCCAGCAGCCGAAGGCTAGCGGGGGGCTTCGCTCCAGATACGCAGTATTTT	CASSRRLAGGFAPDTQYF
TRBV6-5	.	TRBJ1-1	TRBD1	TGTGCCAGCAGTCGGGGGGACAGGGAGACCACTGAAGCTTTCTTT	CASSRGDRETTEAFF
TRBV7-8	.	TRBJ1-6	.	TGTGCCAGCAGCTGGATTAGAGTTTGGGGCGAGTATAATTCACCCCTCCACTTT	CASSWIRVWGEYNSPLHF
TRBV11-2	.	TRBJ2-2	.	TGTGCCAGCAGCTTACTCGCGGGGGCAAAAACCGGGGAGCTGTTTTTT	CASSLLAGAKTGELFF
TRBV5-1	few	TRBJ2-1	.	TGCGCCAGCAGCCCCACCACTACTAGCTCCTACAATGAGCAGTTCTTC	CASSPTTTSSYNEQFF
TRBV2	.	TRBJ2-7	TRBD1	TGTGCCAGCACAAGGACAGGGGACGAGCAGTACTTC	CASTRTGDEQYF
TRBV4-3	many	TRBJ2-5	TRBD2	TGCGCCAGCAGCCAGAATAGCGGGGGGCCGGGGACCCAGTACTTC	CASSQNSGGPGTQYF
TRBV6-5	few	TRBJ2-7	TRBD1	TGTGCCAGCAGTTACCGGACAGGGTTAGGTTACGAGCAGTACTTC	CASSYRTGLGYEQYF
TRBV29-1	.	TRBJ2-7	TRBD2	TGCAGCGTCTCCCGCCTGGGAGGGGCCTACGAGCAGTACTTC	CSVSRLGGAYEQYF
TRBV28	.	TRBJ2-7	.	TGTGCCAGCAGTTGGACGGCCCCCCGGGAGCAGTCCTTC	CASSWTAPREQSF
TRBV5-6	.	TRBJ2-7	.	TGTGCCAGCAGCCGAGGGCGGGGAAGATACGAGCAGTACTTC	CASSRGRGRYEQYF
TRBV7-2	.	TRBJ2-1	.	TGTGCCAGCAGCTTAGAGGGCGCCAGGGCTGATCTTTGGAATGAGCAGTTCTTC	CASSLEGARADLWNEQFF
TRBV18	few	TRBJ1-4	.	TGTGCCAGCTCACGGCAGGGATATGAAAAACTGTTTTTT	CASSRQGYEKLFF
TRBV5-6	few	TRBJ2-5	.	TGTGCCAGCAGCGTCCGGGGAGGACCGCCAATCCAAGAGACCCAGTACTTC	CASSVRGGPPIQETQYF
TRBV2	few	TRBJ2-7	.	TGTGCCAGCAGTGAAGGGCAATTTGGCGAGCAGTACTTC	CASSEGQFGEQYF
TRBV4-3	.	TRBJ1-2	.	TGCGCCAGCAGCCAAGAGGGAGCTTTTGGCCACTATGGCTACACCTTC	CASSQEGAFGHYGYTF
TRBV6-5	few	TRBJ2-7	TRBD1	TGTGCCAGCAGTTCCCGGGACAGGGGGCGCGAGCAGTACTTC	CASSSRDRGREQYF
TRBV30	many	TRBJ2-6	.	TGTGCCTGGAGCAACTCCAGGATATCTGGGGCCAACGTCCTGACTTTC	CAWSNSRISGANVLTF
TRBV10-2	few	TRBJ2-7	TRBD1	TGCGCCAGCAGTGCGCGGACAGGGGCGGGGTACGAGCAGTACTTC	CASSARTGAGYEQYF
TRBV7-9	.	TRBJ2-5	TRBD1	TGTGCCAGCAGCTCGACAAGGGACAGCCAAGAGACCCAGTACTTC	CASSSTRDSQETQYF
TRBV7-2	few	TRBJ2-1	TRBD2	TGTGCCAGCAGCTTCCGACTAGCGGGGGGCCGGGATGAGCAGTTCTTC	CASSFRLAGGRDEQFF
TRBV7-2	few	TRBJ2-6	TRBD1	TGTGCCAGCAGCGACGACAGGGCCGGGGCCAACGTCCTGACTTTC	CASSDDRAGANVLTF
TRBV7-2	.	TRBJ1-1	TRBD1	TGTGCCAGCAGCTTAAGCCGGACAGGGGGCAAGGCTTTCTTT	CASSLSRTGGKAFF
TRBV19	few	TRBJ2-7	.	TGTGCCAGTAGTATTGGGCCCTACGAGCAGTACTTC	CASSIGPYEQYF
TRBV7-6	.	TRBJ2-2	TRBD1	TGTGCCAGCAGCCGACAGGGGAGGAACACCGGGGAGCTGTTTTTT	CASSRQGRNTGELFF
TRBV7-9	few	TRBJ1-3	.	TGTGCCAGCAGCCTTCAGGCGGGCATGAGGGGAAACACCATATATTTT	CASSLQAGMRGNTIYF
TRBV7-3	.	TRBJ2-6	.	TGTGCCAGCAGCTTACTACAGATCTCTGGGGCCAACGTCCTGACTTTC	CASSLLQISGANVLTF
TRBV7-8	.	TRBJ1-5	TRBD1	TGTGCCAGCAGCTTGTACGCCGGGACAGGGGCTGGTCAGCCCCAGCATTTT	CASSLYAGTGAGQPQHF
TRBV7-8	.	TRBJ1-2	TRBD1	TGTGCCAGCAGCTTATCGAGACAGGGTGTCTATGGCTACACCTTC	CASSLSRQGVYGYTF
TRBV5-4	few	TRBJ1-4	.	TGTGCCAGCACCTCTCAGGGGACTAATGAAAAACTGTTTTTT	CASTSQGTNEKLFF
TRBV7-2	few	TRBJ1-5	.	TGTGCCAGCAGCTTAGTCTTAGGGGTACGCCAGCCCCAGCATTTT	CASSLVLGVRQPQHF
TRBV4-3	many	TRBJ1-2	.	TGCGCCAGCAGCCAGCAGGGGCATGGCTACACCTTC	CASSQQGHGYTF
TRBV7-8	.	TRBJ2-3	.	TGTGCCAGCAGCTTAGTCTTGTGGGGGGGCACAGATACGCAGTATTTT	CASSLVLWGGTDTQYF
TRBV5-4	many	TRBJ2-1	.	TGTGCCAGCAGCTTGAGAACGGGTCGAGGCCATGAGCAGTTCTTC	CASSLRTGRGHEQFF
TRBV25-1	few	TRBJ2-7	.	TGTGCCAGCAGTTCCCAGGGGAGATCGGAGCAGTACTTC	CASSSQGRSEQYF